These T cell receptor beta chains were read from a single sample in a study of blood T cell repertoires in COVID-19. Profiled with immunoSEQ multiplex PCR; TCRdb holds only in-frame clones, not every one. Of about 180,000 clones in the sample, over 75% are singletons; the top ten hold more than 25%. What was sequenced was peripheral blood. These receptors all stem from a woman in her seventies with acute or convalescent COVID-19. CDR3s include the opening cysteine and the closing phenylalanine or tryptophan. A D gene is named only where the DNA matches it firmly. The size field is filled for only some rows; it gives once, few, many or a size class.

CASNGEGETQYF TGTGCCAGCAATGGGGAGGGAGAGACCCAGTACTTC TRBV9 TRBD2 . TRBJ2-5
CASSARRGDGYTF TGCGCCAGCAGTGCCCGCAGAGGAGATGGCTACACCTTC TRBV10-1 . . TRBJ1-2
CASSLASGPYNEQFF TGTGCCAGCAGCTTAGCTAGCGGGCCCTACAATGAGCAGTTCTTC TRBV7-2 TRBD2 . TRBJ2-1
CASHSQRGLAGGPYNEQFF TGTGCCAGCCATTCCCAGCGGGGACTAGCGGGAGGGCCCTACAATGAGCAGTTCTTC TRBV19 TRBD2 . TRBJ2-1
CASTIVRQGPSTGELFF TGTGCCAGCACCATTGTACGACAGGGGCCGAGCACCGGGGAGCTGTTTTTT TRBV5-8 TRBD1 few TRBJ2-2
CASTVTGINSPLHF TGTGCCAGCACCGTGACAGGGATCAATTCACCCCTCCACTTT TRBV27 TRBD1 few TRBJ1-6
CASSQPRKNTGELFF TGCGCCAGCAGCCAACCCAGGAAGAACACCGGGGAGCTGTTTTTT TRBV4-1 . once TRBJ2-2
CASSLGLAGNYEQYF TGTGCCAGCAGCTTAGGACTAGCGGGGAACTACGAGCAGTACTTC TRBV11-2 TRBD2 . TRBJ2-7
CASSPRSRSDEKLFF TGTGCCAGCAGCCCTCGGTCCAGGTCCGACGAAAAACTGTTTTTT TRBV7-8 . . TRBJ1-4
CASSVEEGGTQYF TGTGCCAGCAGTGTCGAGGAGGGTGGGACGCAGTATTTT TRBV6-4 . . TRBJ2-3
CASSSNRDWTDVEQYF TGTGCCAGCAGCTCAAACCGGGACTGGACGGATGTCGAGCAGTACTTC TRBV7-9 . . TRBJ2-7
CASTGRDGEEETQYF TGTGCCAGCACCGGGCGGGACGGCGAAGAAGAGACCCAGTACTTC TRBV28 . once TRBJ2-5
CASSYTGQYLYGYTF TGTGCCAGCAGTTATACCGGACAGTACCTCTATGGCTACACCTTC TRBV6-5 . . TRBJ1-2
CASSKEGLAGGPGRKTQYF TGTGCCAGCAGCAAAGAAGGGCTAGCGGGAGGACCGGGCCGGAAGACCCAGTACTTC TRBV21-1 . once TRBJ2-5
CASSELWGGTEAFF TGTGCCAGCAGCGAATTATGGGGGGGCACTGAAGCTTTCTTT TRBV5-5 . few TRBJ1-1
CASSYGDSRNYGYTF TGTGCCAGCAGTTACGGGGACAGTCGAAACTATGGCTACACCTTC TRBV6-5 TRBD1 . TRBJ1-2
CASSLEGTGDTLHF TGCGCCAGCAGCTTGGAAGGGACAGGGGACACCCTCCACTTT TRBV5-1 TRBD1 . TRBJ1-6
CASSEGQRSEEQYF TGCGCCAGCAGCGAGGGACAGAGGTCGGAAGAGCAGTACTTC TRBV5-1 TRBD1 . TRBJ2-7
CASSLKREGGNEQFF TGTGCCAGCAGTTTAAAGCGGGAGGGGGGCAATGAGCAGTTCTTC TRBV6-7 TRBD2 few TRBJ2-1
CASSQDPAIDEGRSSLSYEQYF TGCGCCAGCAGCCAAGATCCAGCTATCGACGAGGGCAGGTCGTCCCTCTCCTACGAGCAGTACTTC TRBV4-1 . once TRBJ2-7
CASSLFRDTQYF TGTGCCAGCAGCTTATTCCGAGATACGCAGTATTTT TRBV7-2 . . TRBJ2-3
CASSTGHALGNYGYTF TGTGCCAGTAGTACAGGACACGCCCTGGGTAACTATGGCTACACCTTC TRBV19 . . TRBJ1-2
CASVLAGTDTQYF TGTGCCAGCGTATTGGCGGGCACAGATACGCAGTATTTT TRBV7-9 . . TRBJ2-3
CASSLVSTGDYEQYF TGTGCCAGCAGCTTAGTCTCGACAGGGGACTACGAGCAGTACTTC TRBV7-2 TRBD1 . TRBJ2-7
CASRGQGIRQETQYF TGTGCCAGCAGGGGACAGGGAATTCGCCAAGAGACCCAGTACTTC TRBV2 TRBD1 . TRBJ2-5
CAISESLGTSGRVNEQFF TGTGCCATCAGTGAGTCACTCGGGACTAGCGGGAGGGTCAATGAGCAGTTCTTC TRBV10-3 TRBD2 . TRBJ2-1
CATSEARSSGANVLTF TGTGCCACCAGTGAGGCAAGGAGCTCTGGGGCCAACGTCCTGACTTTC TRBV24-1 . . TRBJ2-6
CASSVGLAENTGELFF TGTGCCAGCAGCGTAGGGCTAGCGGAGAACACCGGGGAGCTGTTTTTT TRBV9 TRBD2 many TRBJ2-2
CASSLGKRETNEQFF TGTGCCAGCAGCTTAGGCAAGCGGGAGACCAATGAGCAGTTCTTC TRBV7-3 TRBD2 . TRBJ2-1